The 25 T cell receptor beta chains reported below all come from one sample, sequenced in a study of blood T cells in healthy people across ages. PCR was performed a second time for about 7 to 11 cycles using a sample-barcoded 5' primer and a J-beta primer mix. TCRdb processed the 5' RACE reads anew with MiXCR; each CDR3 protein has one entry. The table includes around 800,000 distinct CDR3 sequences, around two fifths detected once. The sequenced material came from blood. These receptor sequences come from a man aged 55-75 years in good health.

V and J are TRBV7-9 and TRBJ2-3, with a weak D call TRBD2 (7 bases). CDR1 is SEHNR and CDR2 is FQNEAQ in the germline V gene (reference sequence). The germline V and J ends were trimmed by 7 bases and 4 bases, with 18 bases remaining between them. This CDR3 contains 15 residues. CDR3 sequence reads: CASILRGGNADTQYF. The DNA for the CDR3 is TGTGCCAGCATCTTGAGGGGGGGTAACGCAGATACGCAGTATTTT.

The rearrangement uses TRBV6-5 and TRBJ1-5; TRBD1 matches 8 bases. The CDR3 contains 15 residues. Germline CDR1 and CDR2: MNHEY and SVGAGI. V trimming: 6 bases; J trimming: 4 bases; junction bases outside the gene matches: 8. The CDR3: CASRPDRGGNQPQHF. Here the CDR3 DNA reads TGTGCCAGCAGGCCCGACAGGGGAGGAAATCAGCCCCAGCATTTT.

This rearrangement joins TRBV9 to TRBJ2-5, with D tentatively TRBD1 (6 bases). With 1 base removed from V and 3 bases from J, the gap between germline ends came to 10 bases. The CDR3 covers 14 residues. Germline V gene sequence: CDR1 SGDLS, CDR2 YYNGEE. CDR3: CASSVRGYKETQYF. The CDR3 DNA reads TGTGCCAGCAGCGTAAGGGGGTACAAAGAGACCCAGTACTTC.

This sequence joins TRBV28 and TRBJ2-5, with 9 bases aligning to TRBD1. V shed 6 bases and J 3 bases; nucleotides not matched to a gene: 2. Per germline, CDR1 MDHEN and CDR2 SYDVKM. The CDR3 length is 13 residues. CDR3 in DNA: TGTGCCAGCAGACGACAGGGGGAAGAGACCCAGTACTTC. As protein: CASRRQGEETQYF.

In its sample, this clonotype was seen a few times. The chain is built from TRBV7-2 and TRBJ2-3; the match to TRBD2 covers 10 bases. V was pared by 7 bases and J by 8 bases, with 18 bases of the junction left unmatched. The CDR3 length is 17 residues. CDR1 and CDR2 (germline): SGHTA, FQGNSA. In DNA, the CDR3 is TGTGCCAGCACCCCTAGGGGGCTAGCGGGGGCCTTTGGTACGCAGTATTTT. Its protein is CASTPRGLAGAFGTQYF.

CDR3 DNA: TGCAGTGCGTGCGACGGGACTCTCAGGCCGAAGACCCAGTACTTC. Amino acid sequence: CSACDGTLRPKTQYF. The rearrangement joins TRBV20-1 to TRBJ2-5; weak D call: TRBD2 (6 bases). Germline V lookup: CDR1 DFQATT, CDR2 SNEGSKA (reference sequence). This CDR3 region has 15 residues. V shed 6 bases and J shed 6 bases, with 23 bases lying between them.

This clonotype showed up many times. This rearrangement joins TRBV7-2 to TRBJ2-1; TRBD2 aligns across 9 bases. The CDR3 is 16 residues long. Per germline, CDR1 SGHTA and CDR2 FQGNSA. The J segment lost 7 bases and the V segment lost 1 base, leaving 8 bases of the junction unmatched. As DNA, the CDR3 is TGTGCCAGCAGCTTAGGGCCTAGCGGGGTCCAGAATGAGCAGTTCTTC. It specifies CASSLGPSGVQNEQFF.

The table lists this clonotype with a few counts. DNA for the CDR3: TGTGCCATCAGCGCCAGCGGGGGGGCTGGAGATACGCAGTATTTT. Protein product: CAISASGGAGDTQYF. The J gene is TRBJ2-3, the V gene TRBV10-3; 10 bases agree with TRBD2. The CDR3 covers 15 residues. J lost 5 bases, V lost 6 bases, and 8 bases had no gene match. Germline values: CDR1 ENHRY, CDR2 SYGVKD.

This clonotype was observed a handful of times. The chain joins TRBV10-2 to TRBJ2-3; D is perhaps TRBD2 (6 bases). V was shortened by 3 bases and J by 4 bases, with 20 bases between the two germline ends. The CDR3 extends over 17 amino acids. Germline V gives CDR1 WSHSY, CDR2 SAAADI. The CDR3 coding sequence is TGCGCCAGCAGTGAAACCGGGACTCCGGTCGTGGCAGATACGCAGTATTTT. It specifies CASSETGTPVVADTQYF.

This clonotype was seen a few times. The genes are TRBV4-1 and TRBJ1-4; D possibly corresponds to TRBD1 (5 bases). Trimming cost V 2 bases and J 13 bases, with 11 bases left between them. CDR1 and CDR2 from the germline V gene are MGHRA and YSYEKL. The length of the CDR3 is 12 residues. The CDR3, as DNA: TGCGCCAGCAGCCAATCCCGGGACCTACTGTTTTTT. This encodes CASSQSRDLLFF.

The chain joins TRBV5-1 to TRBJ2-6; TRBD1 matches 7 bases. V was clipped by 2 bases and J by 2 bases; unmatched bases: 4. The CDR3 loop spans 16 amino acids. The V gene's germline CDR1 is SGHRS and CDR2 YFSETQ. CDR3 in amino acids: CASSFQGVTGANVLTF. DNA for the CDR3: TGCGCCAGCAGCTTCCAGGGGGTAACTGGGGCCAACGTCCTGACTTTC. Based on the CDR3 plus reference TRBV5-1 and TRBJ2-6, the full variable domain is KAGVTQTPRYLIKTRGQQVTLSCSPISGHRSVSWYQQTPGQGLQFLFEYFSETQRNKGNFPGRFSGRQFSNSRSEMNVSTLELGDSALYLCASSFQGVTGANVLTFGAGSRLTVL.

CDR3 region: CASSDGTGTEAFF. The CDR3 nucleotides read TGTGCCAGCAGCGACGGGACAGGGACTGAAGCTTTCTTT. The chain has TRBV5-6 and TRBJ1-1; 9 bases are a match to TRBD1. The junction had 3 bases not matched to a gene; V was cut back by 4 bases and J by 5 bases. The CDR3 runs 13 residues. Germline-derived CDR1 and CDR2 are SGHDT and YYEEEE.

Only a few counts were recorded for this clonotype. The CDR3 DNA sequence: TGTGCCAGCAGCCCAGGGGCCTACAATGAGCAGTTCTTC. Translated: CASSPGAYNEQFF. This chain connects TRBV9 to TRBJ2-1; the D gene is possibly TRBD1 (6 bases). The CDR3 runs 13 residues. Looked up from germline, CDR1 is SGDLS and CDR2 is YYNGEE. The V end was cut by 4 bases, the J end by 2 bases, with 7 bases between.

The sample holds a few counts of this clonotype. The rearrangement uses TRBV6-2 or TRBV6-3 and TRBJ2-3; no clear D gene. From germline, CDR1 is MNHEY and CDR2 SVGEGT. The CDR3 consists of 12 residues. The V end was cut by 7 bases, the J end by 4 bases, with 9 bases between. The CDR3 loop reads CASTTAADTQYF. CDR3 nucleotides: TGTGCCAGCACCACGGCGGCAGATACGCAGTATTTT.

Only one count was recorded for this clonotype. The chain has TRBV10-3 and TRBJ1-4; 8 nucleotides line up with TRBD1. Trimming removed 5 bases from V and 7 bases from J; junction bases left unmatched: 3. Germline loops: CDR1 ENHRY, CDR2 SYGVKD. The CDR3 contains 13 residues. The DNA for the CDR3 is TGTGCCATCAGTCAAGACAGGGGTGAAAAACTGTTTTTT. It is translated as CAISQDRGEKLFF.

This clonotype was picked up a small number of times. The chain is built from TRBV20-1 and TRBJ2-7, with 7 positions matching TRBD2. This CDR3 has 15 amino acids. CDR1 is DFQATT, CDR2 SNEGSKA, per germline (reference sequence). Germline trimming cut 5 bases from V and 3 bases from J; bases unmatched to any gene: 13. The CDR3 sequence: CSAFKTGGLHYEQYF. The CDR3 DNA reads as TGCAGTGCTTTTAAAACGGGGGGACTCCACTACGAGCAGTACTTC.

The sample holds one count of this clonotype. The gene calls are TRBV7-9 and TRBJ2-4; no firm D call. Germline V gene lookup returns CDR1 SEHNR and CDR2 FQNEAQ (reference sequence). The V end was cut by 1 base, the J end by 8 bases, with 3 bases between. This CDR3 has 11 amino acids. The CDR3 sequence is CASSLVDIQYF. The CDR3 DNA reads as TGTGCCAGCAGCTTAGTCGACATTCAGTACTTC.

DNA of the CDR3: TGTGCCAGCAGCCGCGGGGGGGCAGGTACGCAGTATTTT. Encoded protein: CASSRGGAGTQYF. This rearrangement joins TRBV7-2 to TRBJ2-3; 9 positions match TRBD2. The CDR3 totals 13 residues. Germline V gene sequence: CDR1 SGHTA, CDR2 FQGNSA. Unmatched junction bases numbered 5, after V lost 5 bases and J lost 8 bases.

The chain uses TRBV5-8 and TRBJ1-4, with a possible D match to TRBD1 (6 bases). Trimming removed 4 bases from V and 7 bases from J, with 17 bases in between. Per the germline V gene, CDR1 is SGHTS and CDR2 is YDEGEE. The CDR3 is 15 residues long. Here the CDR3 DNA reads TGTGCCAGCAGCCCGGCGATAGGGGGGGCTGAAAAACTGTTTTTT. It yields the protein CASSPAIGGAEKLFF. Full variable domain (remainder filled in from reference TRBV5-8 and TRBJ1-4): EAGVTQSPTHLIKTRGQQATLRCSPISGHTSVYWYQQALGLGLQFLLWYDEGEERNRGNFPPRFSGRQFPNYSSELNVNALELEDSALYLCASSPAIGGAEKLFFGSGTQLSVL.

V and J are TRBV7-9 and TRBJ2-3, with D unclear. The CDR3 loop spans 12 amino acids. The V end was cut by 6 bases, the J end by 6 bases, with 10 bases between. Germline CDR1 SEHNR, CDR2 FQNEAQ (reference sequence). The DNA for the CDR3 is TGTGCCAGCAGAGACGAGCCTGATACGCAGTATTTT. It specifies CASRDEPDTQYF.

This clonotype turned up a few times. The rearrangement joins TRBV12-3 or TRBV12-4 to TRBJ2-7; D unresolved. The CDR3 has 13 amino acids. V was shortened by 4 bases and J by 3 bases, with 10 bases between the two germline ends. CDR3 sequence (DNA): TGTGCCAGCAGTTCCGCGTTAAACTACGAGCAGTACTTC. This gives the protein CASSSALNYEQYF.

This clonotype was counted only a few times. V and J are TRBV7-2 and TRBJ2-1; no clear D gene. Germline V lookup: CDR1 SGHTA, CDR2 FQGNSA. Trimming took off 1 base at V and 9 bases at J, with 10 bases between the two ends. The CDR3 is made up of 13 amino acids. The CDR3 nucleotides read TGTGCCAGCAGCTTAGAAAGGGTGGCTGAGCAGTTCTTC. Translation gives CASSLERVAEQFF.

This rearrangement joins TRBV28 to TRBJ2-7; weak D call: TRBD1 (6 bases). This CDR3 has 15 amino acids. With 2 bases removed from V and 0 bases from J, the gap between germline ends came to 11 bases. Germline CDR1 MDHEN, CDR2 SYDVKM. CDR3 residues: CASSLPSGHSYEQYF. CDR3 bases: TGTGCCAGCAGTTTACCCTCGGGACACTCCTACGAGCAGTACTTC.

The rearrangement joins TRBV2 to TRBJ2-1; TRBD2 matches at 7 bases. J lost 8 bases, V lost 4 bases, and 8 bases had no gene match. Germline assignment: CDR1 SNHLY and CDR2 FYNNEI. This CDR3 is 14 amino acids long. The CDR3 bases are TGTGCCAGCAGTGTATTCGGGGGGTCCCATGAGCAGTTCTTC. Residues: CASSVFGGSHEQFF.

As concerns this clonotype: One end of the junction is discordant with germline, which a read error may explain. V is TRBV5-1 and J is TRBJ2-1; D may match TRBD1 or TRBD2 (5 bases each). The CDR3 has 15 residues. In germline, CDR1 is SGHRS, CDR2 YFSETQ. CDR3 residues: CPSSLGDLPTNEQFF. The CDR3 nucleotides are TGCCCCAGCAGCTTGGGGGATTTACCCACCAATGAGCAGTTCTTC.